The T cell receptor beta chain under discussion was sequenced for a study of breast tumors, draining lymph nodes, adjacent tissues (dated by TCRdb to 2016 to 2017). Concerning the study at large: The study compared TCR beta repertoires across tumor, adjacent nontumor tissue and axillary lymph nodes from breast cancer patients. The study aimed to assess the relationships and possible T-cell exchange between tumor, surrounding tissue and draining lymph node repertoires in human breast cancer. The research as a whole found: Tumors showed preferential V and J gene usage, and their T-cell repertoire diversity fell below that of lymph nodes yet above that of nontumor tissue. The similarity between tumor and nontumor tissue repertoires was significantly greater in luminal-like breast cancer than in basal-like breast cancer. The data were considered consistent with most tumor T cells being derived from the lymph node and subsequently expanding within tumor tissue. The conclusion that tumor T cells originate in lymph nodes was presented as consistent with a hypothesis rather than as directly demonstrated.

Lymph node samples came from the axillary draining lymph nodes of breast cancer patients. Sequenced on an Illumina HiSeq 2000. TCR beta chain libraries were generated by multiplex PCR amplification. The amplified TCR beta chain products were analyzed by high-throughput sequencing. The public reads were reanalyzed by TCRdb: fastp trimming at Q25, MiXCR alignment, in-frame beta chains only. Each entry is one CDR3 protein sequence, shown with its most common DNA and genes. A total of tens of thousands of distinct CDR3 sequences appear in this sample, over 25% of them only once. About 8% of the sample goes to the ten largest clones. The sample holds many counts of this clonotype. Its antigen target is currently unknown. The record has no base qualities; no much larger clone is one base away. The sample taken for sequencing was axillary lymph node tissue. This sequence was found in a female donor with breast cancer. Some clones in this sample may be carry-over from other donors' samples.

The CDR3 in this case is CASSVAGGHYNSPLHF. The nucleotides read TGTGCCAGCAGCGTAGCGGGGGGACACTATAATTCACCCCTCCACTTT. Here the chain combines TRBV9 and TRBJ1-6; the D gene is perhaps TRBD1, on 6 matching bases. Via the germline V gene, CDR1 is SGDLS and CDR2 YYNGEE. Trimming at the junction amounts to 0 bases on V and 3 bases on J, and the germline ends lie 10 bases apart. The CDR3 contains 16 residues, cysteine and phenylalanine counted. The read is trimmed to its CDR3 DNA, 48 bases read in frame from base 1.